This TCR beta chain originates from a study of cytomegalovirus exposure and HLA in healthy donors. Study-wide findings and caveats: In a later analysis, TCR association rates varied by HLA locus: DRB1 most, HLA-C fewest. The likely origin of a cluster of highly shared sequence variants was a sequencing artifact. TRBV6-2, TRBV6-3 and some other V segments were unresolvable in 87-base-pair reads.

PCR employed 60 Vbeta and 13 Jbeta primers. Profiled with immunoSEQ multiplex PCR; TCRdb holds only in-frame clones, not every one. Of some 87,000 clones in the sample, about four fifths were seen once. Trimming stripped 4 bases from V and 7 bases from J, with 16 bases between. The CDR3 is 14 amino acids. Germline V lookup: CDR1 MNHNS, CDR2 SASEGT. Worth noting for this clone: What it recognizes is unknown.

J is TRBJ1-2 and V is TRBV6-1; weak D call: TRBD1 (5 bases). The sample taken for sequencing was PBMCs. The TCR comes from a man aged 18 to 29 in good health and CMV-seropositive. The CDR3 DNA is TGTGCCAGCAGTGCGCGGGGGGATAGTGGTGGCTACACCTTC. Residues: CASSARGDSGGYTF.